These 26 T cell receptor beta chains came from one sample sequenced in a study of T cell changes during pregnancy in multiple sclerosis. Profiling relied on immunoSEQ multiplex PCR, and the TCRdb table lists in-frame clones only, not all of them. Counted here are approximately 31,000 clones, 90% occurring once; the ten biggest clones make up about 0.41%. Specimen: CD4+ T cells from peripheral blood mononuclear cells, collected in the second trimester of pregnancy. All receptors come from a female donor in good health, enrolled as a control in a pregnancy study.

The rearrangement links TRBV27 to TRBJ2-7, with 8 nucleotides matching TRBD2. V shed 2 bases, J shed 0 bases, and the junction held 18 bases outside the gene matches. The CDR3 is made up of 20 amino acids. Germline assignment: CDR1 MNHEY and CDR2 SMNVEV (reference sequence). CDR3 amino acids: CASSLRAVAGREASSYEQYF. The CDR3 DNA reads TGTGCCAGCAGTTTAAGGGCGGTAGCAGGGCGGGAGGCGAGCTCCTACGAGCAGTACTTC.

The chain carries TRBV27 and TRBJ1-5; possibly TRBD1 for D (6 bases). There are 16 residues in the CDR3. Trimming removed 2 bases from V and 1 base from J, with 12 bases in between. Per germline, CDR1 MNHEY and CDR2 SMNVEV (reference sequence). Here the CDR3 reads CASSLTGQGSNQPQHF. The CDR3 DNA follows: TGTGCCAGCAGTTTAACAGGGCAGGGGAGCAATCAGCCCCAGCATTTT.

This CDR3 reads CASARTGSVLYYGYTF. The CDR3 nucleotides are TGTGCCAGCGCGAGGACAGGGAGCGTCCTCTACTATGGCTACACCTTC. The rearrangement joins TRBV5-8 to TRBJ1-2, with TRBD1 matching over 8 bases. J gave up 3 bases and V 7 bases, and 14 bases lay outside the gene matches. The CDR3 totals 16 residues. Germline V CDR1 and CDR2: SGHTS, YDEGEE.

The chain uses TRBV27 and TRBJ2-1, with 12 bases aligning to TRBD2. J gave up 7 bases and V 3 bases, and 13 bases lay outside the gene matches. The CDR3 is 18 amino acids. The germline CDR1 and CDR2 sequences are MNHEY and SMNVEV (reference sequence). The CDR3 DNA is TGTGCCAGCAGTTTCCCGACCTCCGGGACTAGCGGGCTAAATGAGCAGTTCTTC. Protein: CASSFPTSGTSGLNEQFF.

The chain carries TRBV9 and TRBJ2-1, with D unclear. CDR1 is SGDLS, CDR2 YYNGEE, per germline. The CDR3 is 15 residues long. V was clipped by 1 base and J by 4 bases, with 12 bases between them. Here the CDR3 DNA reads TGTGCCAGCAGCGTACGCGAGAACCCTTACAATGAGCAGTTCTTC. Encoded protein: CASSVRENPYNEQFF.

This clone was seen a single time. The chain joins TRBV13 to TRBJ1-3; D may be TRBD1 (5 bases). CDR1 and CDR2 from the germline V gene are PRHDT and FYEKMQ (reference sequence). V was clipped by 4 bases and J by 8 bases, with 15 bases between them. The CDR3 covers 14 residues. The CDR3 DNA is TGTGCCAGCAGCTATGGGACTCTTGGGGACACCATATATTTT. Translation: CASSYGTLGDTIYF.

The CDR3 DNA is TGTGCCATCAGTGAGGGGGGACAGAGGACTAGCACAGATACGCAGTATTTT. Translating it yields CAISEGGQRTSTDTQYF. The rearrangement links TRBV10-3 to TRBJ2-3; 7 bases align to TRBD1. CDR1 is ENHRY, CDR2 SYGVKD, per germline. J was trimmed by 0 bases and V by 2 bases; bases with no gene match: 8. The length of the CDR3 is 17 residues.

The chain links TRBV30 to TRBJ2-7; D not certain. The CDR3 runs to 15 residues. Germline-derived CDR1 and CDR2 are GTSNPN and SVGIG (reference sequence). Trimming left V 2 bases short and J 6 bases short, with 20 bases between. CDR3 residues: CAWSPGGSNPREQYF. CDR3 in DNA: TGTGCCTGGAGTCCCGGCGGTAGCAATCCCCGCGAGCAGTACTTC.

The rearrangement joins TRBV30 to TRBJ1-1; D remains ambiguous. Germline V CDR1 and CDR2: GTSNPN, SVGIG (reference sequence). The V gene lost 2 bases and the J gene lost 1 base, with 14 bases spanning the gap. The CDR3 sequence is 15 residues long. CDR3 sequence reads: CAWSQFGGQNTEAFF. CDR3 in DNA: TGTGCCTGGAGTCAATTCGGCGGGCAGAACACTGAAGCTTTCTTT. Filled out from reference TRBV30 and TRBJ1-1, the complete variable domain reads SQTIHQWPATLVQPVGSPLSLECTVEGTSNPNLYWYRQAAGRGLQLLFYSVGIGQISSEVPQNLSASRPQDRQFILSSKKLLLSDSGFYLCAWSQFGGQNTEAFFGQGTRLTVV.

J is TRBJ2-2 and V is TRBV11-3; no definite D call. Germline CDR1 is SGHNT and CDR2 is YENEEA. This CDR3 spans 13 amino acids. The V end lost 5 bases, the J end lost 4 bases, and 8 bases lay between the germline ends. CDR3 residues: CASSLTSTGELFF. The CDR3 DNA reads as TGTGCCAGCAGCCTCACAAGCACCGGGGAGCTGTTTTTT.

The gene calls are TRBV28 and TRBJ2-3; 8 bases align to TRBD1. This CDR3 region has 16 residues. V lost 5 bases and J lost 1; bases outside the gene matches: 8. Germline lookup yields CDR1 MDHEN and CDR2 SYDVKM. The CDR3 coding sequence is TGTGCCAGCAGTCCTGGACAGGGAGTGGGCACAGATACGCAGTATTTT. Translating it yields CASSPGQGVGTDTQYF.

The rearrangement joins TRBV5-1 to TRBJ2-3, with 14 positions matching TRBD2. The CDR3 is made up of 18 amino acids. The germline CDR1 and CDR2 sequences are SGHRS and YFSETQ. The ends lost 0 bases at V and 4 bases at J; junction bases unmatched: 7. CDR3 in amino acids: CASSLGLAGGLDSDTQYF. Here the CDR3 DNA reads TGCGCCAGCAGCTTGGGACTAGCGGGAGGGCTAGATTCAGATACGCAGTATTTT.

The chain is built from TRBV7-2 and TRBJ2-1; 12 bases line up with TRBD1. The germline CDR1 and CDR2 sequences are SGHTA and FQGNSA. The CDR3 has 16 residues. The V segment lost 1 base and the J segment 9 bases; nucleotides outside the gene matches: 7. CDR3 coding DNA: TGTGCCAGCAGCTTAGAAGGGACAGGGGGCTTTTCTGAGCAGTTCTTC. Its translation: CASSLEGTGGFSEQFF.

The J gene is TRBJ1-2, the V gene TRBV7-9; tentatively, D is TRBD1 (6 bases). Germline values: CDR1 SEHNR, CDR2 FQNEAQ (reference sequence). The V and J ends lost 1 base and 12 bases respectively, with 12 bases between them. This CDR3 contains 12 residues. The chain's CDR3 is CASSLVGGADTF. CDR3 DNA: TGTGCCAGCAGCTTAGTCGGGGGGGCGGACACCTTC. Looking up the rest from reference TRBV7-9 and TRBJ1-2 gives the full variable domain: DTGVSQNPRHKITKRGQNVTFRCDPISEHNRLYWYRQTLGQGPEFLTYFQNEAQLEKSRLLSDRFSAERPKGSFSTLEIQRTEQGDSAMYLCASSLVGGADTFGSGTRLTVV.

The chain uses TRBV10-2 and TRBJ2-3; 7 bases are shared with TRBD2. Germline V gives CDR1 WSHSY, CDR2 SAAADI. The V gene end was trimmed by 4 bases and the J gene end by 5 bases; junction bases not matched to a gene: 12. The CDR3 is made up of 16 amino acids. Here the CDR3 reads CASSALAGVVGDTQYF. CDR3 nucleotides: TGCGCCAGCAGTGCCCTCGCGGGGGTGGTGGGAGATACGCAGTATTTT.

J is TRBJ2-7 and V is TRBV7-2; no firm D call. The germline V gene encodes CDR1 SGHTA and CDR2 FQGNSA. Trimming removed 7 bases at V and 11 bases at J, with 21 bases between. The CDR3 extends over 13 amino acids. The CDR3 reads CASNPPAPRREYF. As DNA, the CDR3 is TGTGCCAGCAATCCACCGGCCCCTAGACGGGAGTACTTC.

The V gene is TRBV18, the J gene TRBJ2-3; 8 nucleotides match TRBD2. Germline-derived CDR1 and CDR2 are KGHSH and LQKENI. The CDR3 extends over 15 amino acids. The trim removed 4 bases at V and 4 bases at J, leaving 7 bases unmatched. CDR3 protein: CASSRWRGESDTQYF. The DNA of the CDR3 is TGTGCCAGCTCACGGTGGCGGGGGGAATCAGATACGCAGTATTTT.

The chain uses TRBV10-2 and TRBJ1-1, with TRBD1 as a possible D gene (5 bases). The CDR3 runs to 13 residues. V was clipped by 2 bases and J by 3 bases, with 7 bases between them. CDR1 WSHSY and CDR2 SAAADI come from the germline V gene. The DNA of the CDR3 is TGCGCCAGCAGTGAGGGGGCGGACACTGAAGCTTTCTTT. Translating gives CASSEGADTEAFF.

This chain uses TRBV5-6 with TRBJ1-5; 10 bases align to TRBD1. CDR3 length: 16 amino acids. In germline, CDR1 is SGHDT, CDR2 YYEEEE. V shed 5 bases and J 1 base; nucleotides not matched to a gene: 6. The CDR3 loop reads CASRYWGQGSNQPQHF. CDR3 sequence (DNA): TGTGCCAGCAGATACTGGGGACAGGGGAGCAATCAGCCCCAGCATTTT.

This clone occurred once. CDR3 region: CSVRTGGLSNYGYTF. In DNA, the CDR3 is TGCAGCGTTCGGACAGGGGGCCTCTCGAACTATGGCTACACCTTC. This sequence joins TRBV29-1 and TRBJ1-2; 11 bases align to TRBD1. V shed 5 bases, J shed 2 bases, and the junction held 7 bases outside the gene matches. Germline V gene lookup returns CDR1 SQVTM and CDR2 ANQGSEA. This CDR3 comprises 15 residues.

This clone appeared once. Here the CDR3 DNA reads TGTGCCTGGGGGACAGGGGCCCAAAATCAGCCCCAGCATTTT. It yields the protein CAWGTGAQNQPQHF. The gene calls are TRBV30 and TRBJ1-5; 10 nucleotides match TRBD1. Trimming at V came to 5 bases and at J to 4 bases, leaving 5 bases not matched to a gene. Germline assignment: CDR1 GTSNPN and CDR2 SVGIG (reference sequence). The CDR3 is 14 amino acids.

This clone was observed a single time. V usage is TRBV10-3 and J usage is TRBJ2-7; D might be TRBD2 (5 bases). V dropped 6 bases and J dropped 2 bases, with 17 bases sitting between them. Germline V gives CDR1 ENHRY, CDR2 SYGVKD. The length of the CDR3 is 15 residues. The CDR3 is CAISGGPQATYEQYF. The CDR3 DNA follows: TGTGCCATCAGCGGAGGTCCGCAGGCGACCTACGAGCAGTACTTC.

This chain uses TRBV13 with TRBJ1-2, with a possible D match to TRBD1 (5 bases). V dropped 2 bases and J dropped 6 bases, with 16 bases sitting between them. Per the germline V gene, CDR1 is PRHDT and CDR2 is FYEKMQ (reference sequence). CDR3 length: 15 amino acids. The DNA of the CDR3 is TGTGCCAGCAGCTTAAGACAGATTGCCATAGATGGCTACACCTTC. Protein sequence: CASSLRQIAIDGYTF.

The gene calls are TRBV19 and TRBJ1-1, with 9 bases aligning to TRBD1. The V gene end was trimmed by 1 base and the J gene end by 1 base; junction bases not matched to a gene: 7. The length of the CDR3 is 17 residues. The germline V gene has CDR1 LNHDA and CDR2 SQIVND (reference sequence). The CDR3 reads CASSIAGTGSPNTEAFF. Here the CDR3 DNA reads TGTGCCAGTAGTATAGCAGGGACAGGGTCCCCGAACACTGAAGCTTTCTTT.

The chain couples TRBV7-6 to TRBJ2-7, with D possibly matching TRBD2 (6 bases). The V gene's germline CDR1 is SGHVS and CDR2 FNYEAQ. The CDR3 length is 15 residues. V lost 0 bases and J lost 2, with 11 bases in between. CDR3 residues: CASSLAEGRAYEQYF. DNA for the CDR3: TGTGCCAGCAGCTTAGCGGAGGGCCGCGCCTACGAGCAGTACTTC. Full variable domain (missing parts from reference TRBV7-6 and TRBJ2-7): GAGVSQSPRYKVTKRGQDVALRCDPISGHVSLYWYRQALGQGPEFLTYFNYEAQQDKSGLPNDRFSAERPEGSISTLTIQRTEQRDSAMYRCASSLAEGRAYEQYFGPGTRLTVT.

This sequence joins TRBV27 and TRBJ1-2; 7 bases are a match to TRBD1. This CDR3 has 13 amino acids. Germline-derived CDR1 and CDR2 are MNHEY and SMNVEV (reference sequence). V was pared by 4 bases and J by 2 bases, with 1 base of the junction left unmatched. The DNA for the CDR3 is TGTGCCAGCAGTTGGGACAGAAACTATGGCTACACCTTC. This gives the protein CASSWDRNYGYTF.